What follows are 23 T cell receptor beta chains derived from one specimen sequenced in a study of shared clonotypes between healthy human individuals. TCRdb's table, derived via immunoSEQ multiplex PCR, lists solely in-frame clones and lacks some. The data contain roughly 2 million clones, around 95% of them singletons. Sequencing was performed on naive CD4+ T cells sorted from blood. The subset here: CD45RA+ positively selected. The source of these receptors is a man aged 18 to 30 in good health.

CDR3 loop: CASSQDHSGGTDTQYF. CDR3 DNA: TGTGCCAGCAGCCAAGATCATAGTGGGGGGACAGATACGCAGTATTTT. V and J are TRBV4-2 and TRBJ2-3; perhaps TRBD2 as D (6 bases). V was shortened by 0 bases and J by 3 bases, with 13 bases between the two germline ends. The CDR3 consists of 16 residues. The germline CDR1 and CDR2 sequences are LGHNA and YNFKEQ.

V and J are TRBV5-4 and TRBJ2-7; 7 positions agree with TRBD1. Looked up from germline, CDR1 is SGHNT and CDR2 is YYREEE (reference sequence). V was pared by 2 bases and J by 3 bases, with 8 bases of the junction left unmatched. CDR3 length equals 15 residues. The CDR3 loop is CASSLRDRPNYEQYF. In DNA form, the CDR3 reads TGTGCCAGCAGCTTACGGGACAGACCAAACTACGAGCAGTACTTC. Full variable domain (remainder filled in from reference TRBV5-4 and TRBJ2-7): ETGVTQSPTHLIKTRGQQVTLRCSSQSGHNTVSWYQQALGQGPQFIFQYYREEENGRGNFPPRFSGLQFPNYSSELNVNALELDDSALYLCASSLRDRPNYEQYFGPGTRLTVT.

V and J are TRBV6-5 and TRBJ2-2; possibly TRBD1 for D (6 bases). Germline assignment: CDR1 MNHEY and CDR2 SVGAGI. CDR3 size: 14 residues. Trimming removed 8 bases from V and 2 bases from J, with 12 bases in between. The CDR3 nucleotides read TGTGCCAGCTGTTCAGGGGCCAACACCGGGGAGCTGTTTTTT. It codes for CASCSGANTGELFF.

V is TRBV6-5 and J is TRBJ1-4; TRBD1 is a possible D gene (5 bases). This CDR3 has 14 amino acids. V dropped 6 bases and J dropped 8 bases, with 16 bases sitting between them. Germline V gene sequence: CDR1 MNHEY, CDR2 SVGAGI. CDR3 coding DNA: TGTGCCAGCAGCCTCGGGCAGGGCAGCGAAAAACTGTTTTTT. It specifies CASSLGQGSEKLFF.

This chain joins TRBV19 and TRBJ1-5; 10 nucleotides agree with TRBD1. The trim removed 6 bases at V and 2 bases at J, leaving 7 bases unmatched. The CDR3 sequence is 16 residues long. Germline CDR1 LNHDA, CDR2 SQIVND (reference sequence). The CDR3 DNA sequence: TGTGCCAGTAGCGACGGGACAGGGGCTGGCAATCAGCCCCAGCATTTT. It is translated as CASSDGTGAGNQPQHF.

This sequence joins TRBV7-2 and TRBJ2-7; D remains ambiguous. This CDR3 comprises 15 residues. V lost 7 bases and J 1 base, leaving 17 bases between the germline ends. Germline CDR1 is SGHTA and CDR2 is FQGNSA. The CDR3 loop reads CASTRGLTLSYEQYF. The DNA for the CDR3 is TGTGCCAGCACCCGAGGTCTTACACTATCCTACGAGCAGTACTTC.

The chain combines TRBV30 with TRBJ1-2; 8 nucleotides match TRBD1. This CDR3 has 14 residues. Germline V gene lookup returns CDR1 GTSNPN and CDR2 SVGIG (reference sequence). Germline trimming cut 2 bases from V and 3 bases from J; bases unmatched to any gene: 5. CDR3 DNA: TGTGCCTGGAGTACAGGGGGGAGGTACTATGGCTACACCTTC. Translated, it gives CAWSTGGRYYGYTF.

The CDR3 DNA sequence: TGCGCCAGCAGCGCCTCAGGTTCCGGAAACACCATATATTTT. It codes for CASSASGSGNTIYF. The V and J genes are TRBV5-1 and TRBJ1-3, with D unclear. V was shortened by 4 bases and J by 4 bases, with 12 bases between the two germline ends. The CDR3 sequence is 14 residues long. Germline V gene sequence: CDR1 SGHRS, CDR2 YFSETQ.

The J gene is TRBJ1-1, the V gene TRBV27; weak D call: TRBD1 (6 bases). Looked up from germline, CDR1 is MNHEY and CDR2 is SMNVEV (reference sequence). The CDR3 extends over 16 amino acids. Trimming cost V 6 bases and J 4 bases, with 21 bases left between them. CDR3 loop: CASRITLGAAGTEAFF. The CDR3 nucleotides read TGTGCCAGCAGGATAACCCTGGGGGCAGCGGGCACTGAAGCTTTCTTT.

The count of this clone is one. The CDR3 DNA reads TGTGCCAGCAGCGGTAATAGCGGCTCGAACACCGGGGAGCTGTTTTTT. Translation gives CASSGNSGSNTGELFF. The chain is built from TRBV9 and TRBJ2-2, with TRBD2 as a possible D gene (6 bases). Germline V gene lookup returns CDR1 SGDLS and CDR2 YYNGEE. The CDR3 length is 16 residues. The V and J ends lost 3 bases and 0 bases respectively, with 12 bases between them.

The chain joins TRBV18 to TRBJ2-3; D not certain. CDR3 size: 15 residues. Germline V gene lookup returns CDR1 KGHSH and CDR2 LQKENI. Trimming took 0 bases from V and 0 from J, leaving 7 bases between them. The CDR3 region is CASSPPTQSTDTQYF. CDR3 nucleotides: TGTGCCAGCTCACCACCGACCCAGAGCACAGATACGCAGTATTTT. Full variable domain (outside the CDR3, taken from reference TRBV18 and TRBJ2-3): NAGVMQNPRHLVRRRGQEARLRCSPMKGHSHVYWYRQLPEEGLKFMVYLQKENIIDESGMPKERFSAEFPKEGPSILRIQQVVRGDSAAYFCASSPPTQSTDTQYFGPGTRLTVL.

This clone appeared a single time. The genes are TRBV27 and TRBJ1-2, with a possible D match to TRBD1 (5 bases). From germline, CDR1 is MNHEY and CDR2 SMNVEV (reference sequence). V gave up 7 bases and J gave up 1 base, with 16 bases separating them. The CDR3 contains 15 residues. CDR3: CASTPFGDDNYGYTF. Written as DNA, the CDR3 is TGTGCCAGCACTCCCTTCGGGGACGATAACTATGGCTACACCTTC.

The chain has TRBV7-9 and TRBJ2-5; tentatively, D is TRBD2 (5 bases). The CDR3 length is 16 residues. Trimming removed 5 bases at V and 5 bases at J, with 21 bases between. The germline V gene encodes CDR1 SEHNR and CDR2 FQNEAQ (reference sequence). Written as DNA, the CDR3 is TGTGCCAGCAGCAAACGGACTCCGCGTCCGGGCGAGACCCAGTACTTC. This translates into CASSKRTPRPGETQYF.

The V and J genes are TRBV30 and TRBJ1-3; D is unresolved. V was trimmed by 5 bases and J by 4 bases, leaving 9 bases between them. Germline V gene lookup returns CDR1 GTSNPN and CDR2 SVGIG (reference sequence). This CDR3 region has 12 residues. The CDR3 protein is CAWGKTGNTIYF. The CDR3 DNA reads TGTGCCTGGGGTAAAACAGGAAACACCATATATTTT.

Concerning this clone: Relative to the germline gene, one junction end is altered; a read error may explain this. CDR3 sequence: CASSDRGTANTGELFF. The CDR3 DNA follows: TGTGCTAGCAGCGATCGGGGGACAGCGAACACCGGGGAGCTGTTTTTT. The rearrangement links TRBV7-7 to TRBJ2-2; D possibly corresponds to TRBD1 (7 bases). Germline V CDR1 and CDR2: SSHAT, FNYEAQ (reference sequence). This CDR3 has 16 residues.

The rearrangement links TRBV30 to TRBJ1-6; D not resolved. From germline, CDR1 is GTSNPN and CDR2 SVGIG (reference sequence). The CDR3 is made up of 13 amino acids. Trimming took 1 base from V and 13 from J, leaving 14 bases between them. DNA for the CDR3: TGTGCCTGGAGTGAAGGGTCCAAATTCCCCCTCCACTTT. This gives the protein CAWSEGSKFPLHF. Full variable domain (remainder filled in from reference TRBV30 and TRBJ1-6): SQTIHQWPATLVQPVGSPLSLECTVEGTSNPNLYWYRQAAGRGLQLLFYSVGIGQISSEVPQNLSASRPQDRQFILSSKKLLLSDSGFYLCAWSEGSKFPLHFGNGTRLTVT.

CDR3 DNA sequence: TGTGCCAGCACCCGACAACCAACGGAAGCTTTCTTT. Its translation: CASTRQPTEAFF. The chain has TRBV7-9 and TRBJ1-1; D gene ambiguous. This CDR3 is 12 amino acids long. The V end lost 7 bases, the J end lost 8 bases, and 14 bases lay between the germline ends. The germline V gene has CDR1 SEHNR and CDR2 FQNEAQ (reference sequence).

This clone was counted once. Other DNA sequences of this sample code for an identical CDR3. The chain is built from TRBV11-2 and TRBJ2-7; D remains unclear. V lost 1 base, J lost 3 bases, and 10 bases lay in between. The germline V gene encodes CDR1 SGHAT and CDR2 FQNNGV. The CDR3 is made up of 14 amino acids. CDR3 sequence reads: CASSLGTSIYEQYF. The CDR3 nucleotides read TGTGCCAGCAGCTTAGGGACGTCGATCTACGAGCAGTACTTC. The variable domain in full, completed from reference TRBV11-2 and TRBJ2-7, reads EAGVAQSPRYKIIEKRQSVAFWCNPISGHATLYWYQQILGQGPKLLIQFQNNGVVDDSQLPKDRFSAERLKGVDSTLKIQPAKLEDSAVYLCASSLGTSIYEQYFGPGTRLTVT.

This clone was recorded a few times. Within the sample, other DNA sequences also encode this same CDR3. The V gene is TRBV5-1, the J gene TRBJ1-3, with D perhaps matching TRBD1 (5 bases). V was trimmed by 0 bases and J by 0 bases, leaving 7 bases between them. From germline, CDR1 is SGHRS and CDR2 YFSETQ. This CDR3 contains 15 residues. CDR3 coding DNA: TGCGCCAGCAGCTTGGAGGGGATCTCTGGAAACACCATATATTTT. Protein: CASSLEGISGNTIYF.

The chain employs TRBV5-5 and TRBJ2-7; 9 positions match TRBD1. V gave up 3 bases and J gave up 5 bases; unmatched junction bases: 12. The CDR3 has 16 residues. Germline-derived CDR1 and CDR2 are SGHKS and YYEKEE (reference sequence). The CDR3 protein is CASSSYRDRAFDEQYF. The DNA for the CDR3 is TGTGCCAGCAGCTCGTACCGGGACAGGGCATTCGACGAGCAGTACTTC.

This clone showed up just a few times. Other nucleotide sequences in the sample specify the same CDR3. The rearrangement joins TRBV28 to TRBJ1-1; D gene uncertain. Germline V gene data show CDR1 as MDHEN and CDR2 as SYDVKM. The CDR3 is 11 residues long. V lost 6 bases and J 1 base, leaving 3 bases between the germline ends. The CDR3: CASRENTEAFF. The DNA of the CDR3 is TGTGCCAGCAGGGAGAACACTGAAGCTTTCTTT.

This clone was recorded once. The chain uses TRBV15 and TRBJ1-1, with a tentative D call TRBD1 (5 bases). Germline V gives CDR1 LNHNV, CDR2 YYDKDF (reference sequence). The V and J ends lost 0 bases and 5 bases respectively, with 13 bases between them. This CDR3 has 15 amino acids. The DNA for the CDR3 is TGTGCCACCAGCAGAGATAGGTTGGGGGAGACTGAAGCTTTCTTT. The encoded protein is CATSRDRLGETEAFF. Full variable domain (outside the CDR3, taken from reference TRBV15 and TRBJ1-1): DAMVIQNPRYQVTQFGKPVTLSCSQTLNHNVMYWYQQKSSQAPKLLFHYYDKDFNNEADTPDNFQSRRPNTSFCFLDIRSPGLGDTAMYLCATSRDRLGETEAFFGQGTRLTVV.

The chain combines TRBV18 with TRBJ2-2, with D possibly called TRBD1 or TRBD2 (5 bases each). CDR1 is KGHSH, CDR2 LQKENI, per germline. The CDR3 has 14 amino acids. Trimming stripped 3 bases from V and 7 bases from J, with 12 bases between. The CDR3 spells CASSPGTEVGELFF. The CDR3, as DNA: TGTGCCAGCTCACCCGGGACGGAGGTCGGGGAGCTGTTTTTT.